A single sample is the source of the 2 T cell receptor beta chains below, sequenced in a study of blood T cell repertoires in COVID-19. Clones were read by immunoSEQ multiplex PCR, and TCRdb kept only the in-frame ones, dropping some. The data contain about 260,000 clones, roughly 87% of them singletons. Input material: peripheral blood. The receptors stem from a human donor in a cohort sampled during active COVID-19.

The genes are TRBV18 and TRBJ1-1, with unresolved D. This CDR3 is 15 amino acids long. Trimming pared 2 bases from V and 0 bases from J, leaving 10 bases between. Germline V lookup: CDR1 KGHSH, CDR2 LQKENI. The CDR3: CASSPSGGMNTEAFF. CDR3 nucleotide sequence: TGTGCCAGCTCACCAAGCGGAGGGATGAACACTGAAGCTTTCTTT.

V usage is TRBV6-6 and J usage is TRBJ1-1; TRBD1 might be the D (6 bases). The V end lost 1 base, the J end lost 1 base, and 10 bases lay between the germline ends. The length of the CDR3 is 15 residues. Germline V CDR1 and CDR2: MNHNY, SVGAGI (reference sequence). CDR3 coding DNA: TGTGCCAGCAGTTACTTCCTGACAGGGAACACTGAAGCTTTCTTT. The encoded protein is CASSYFLTGNTEAFF.